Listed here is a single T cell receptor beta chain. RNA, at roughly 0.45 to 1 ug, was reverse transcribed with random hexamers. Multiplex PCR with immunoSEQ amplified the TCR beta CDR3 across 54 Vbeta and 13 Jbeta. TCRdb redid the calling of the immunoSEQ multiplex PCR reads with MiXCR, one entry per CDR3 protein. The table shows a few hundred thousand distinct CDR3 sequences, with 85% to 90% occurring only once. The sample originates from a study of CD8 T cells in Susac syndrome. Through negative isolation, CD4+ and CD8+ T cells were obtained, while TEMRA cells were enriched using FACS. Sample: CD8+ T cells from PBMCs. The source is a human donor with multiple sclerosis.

CDR3 protein: CASSVGRGTAGDGYTF. The CDR3 nucleotides are TGTGCCAGCAGCGTAGGTCGTGGGACGGCAGGGGATGGCTACACCTTC. V and J are TRBV9 and TRBJ1-2, with D perhaps matching TRBD1 (6 bases). Trimming took off 0 bases at V and 6 bases at J, with 18 bases between the two ends. The germline CDR1 and CDR2 sequences are SGDLS and YYNGEE. This CDR3 is built from 16 residues.